The clone carrying this TCR beta chain was seen only once. Its antigen is unidentified. V was clipped by 0 bases and J by 8 bases, with 22 bases between them. CDR1 MNHNY and CDR2 SVGAGI come from the germline V gene (reference sequence). The CDR3 is 17 residues long. The sample originates from a study of T cells in Graves' hyperthyroidism and ophthalmopathy. Study outcomes and limitations: Model output signaled ophthalmopathy a median roughly 6.5 months ahead of onset.

Researchers barred patients who had uncontrolled infection, other autoimmune disease, pregnancy or lactation. The investigators amplified TCR beta CDR3 regions from RNA transcripts. TCR CDR3 regions were first amplified by RT-PCR with HTBI primers. In TCRdb, the multiplex PCR reads were re-called with MiXCR into one record per CDR3 protein. The sample lists 500,000 to 650,000 distinct CDR3 sequences, roughly 45% occurring once. The sequence was obtained from an adult woman with Graves' disease, either hyperthyroidism or ophthalmopathy (not recorded which). Sample: peripheral blood or thyroid tissue (not recorded which). The chain uses TRBV6-6 and TRBJ1-1; no reliable D call. CDR3 bases: TGTGCCAGCAGTTACTCTTGGGCCAGGCGGAAATGGAACGAAGCTTTCTTT. Translation gives CASSYSWARRKWNEAFF.